This TCR beta chain was identified in a study of blood T cell repertoires in COVID-19. Across the study: The samples span acute and convalescent COVID-19 from the United States, Italy and Spain. In each case, the material was cDNA or gDNA derived from T cells, B-cell-depleted T cells, or PBMCs.

In the authors' workflow: How many nucleated cells were present was estimated from reference gene primer amplification. The repertoire was sequenced with immunoSEQ multiplex PCR; TCRdb's copy has only in-frame clones and lacks some. V and J calls and clone size follow that table, whereas D and trimming were derived from the DNA. The repertoire holds 200,000 or so clones, with roughly 85% as singletons. The germline V and J ends were trimmed by 0 bases and 2 bases, with 11 bases remaining between them. Germline values: CDR1 SGHTA, CDR2 FQGNSA. CDR3 length equals 15 residues. This sequence originates from a woman aged 25 to 39 with acute or convalescent COVID-19. This sequence joins TRBV7-2 and TRBJ2-7, with D possibly being TRBD2 (5 bases). Sequencing input: peripheral blood. In DNA form, the CDR3 reads TGTGCCAGCAGCTTAGCCCCCGGGAATACCTACGAGCAGTACTTC. This encodes CASSLAPGNTYEQYF.